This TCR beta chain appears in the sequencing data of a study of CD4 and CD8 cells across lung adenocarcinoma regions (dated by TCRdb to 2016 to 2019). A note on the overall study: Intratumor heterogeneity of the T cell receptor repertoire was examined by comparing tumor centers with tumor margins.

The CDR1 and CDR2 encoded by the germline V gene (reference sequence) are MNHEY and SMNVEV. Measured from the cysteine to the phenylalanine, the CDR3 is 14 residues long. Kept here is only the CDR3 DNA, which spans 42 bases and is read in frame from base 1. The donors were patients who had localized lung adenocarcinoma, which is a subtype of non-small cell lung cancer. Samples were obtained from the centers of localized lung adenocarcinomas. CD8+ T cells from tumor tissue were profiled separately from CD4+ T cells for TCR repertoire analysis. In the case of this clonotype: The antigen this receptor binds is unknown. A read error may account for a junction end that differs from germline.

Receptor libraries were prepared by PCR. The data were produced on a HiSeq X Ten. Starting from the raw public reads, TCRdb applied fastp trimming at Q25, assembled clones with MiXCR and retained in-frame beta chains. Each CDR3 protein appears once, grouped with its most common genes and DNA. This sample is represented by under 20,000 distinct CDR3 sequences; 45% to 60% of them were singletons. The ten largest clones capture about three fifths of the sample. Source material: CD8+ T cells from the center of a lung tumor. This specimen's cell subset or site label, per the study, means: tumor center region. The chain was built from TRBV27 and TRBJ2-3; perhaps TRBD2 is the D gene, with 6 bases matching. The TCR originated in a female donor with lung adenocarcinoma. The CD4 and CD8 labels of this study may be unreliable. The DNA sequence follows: TGTGCCAGCAGTACCCTGGGAGGCAAAAACACGCAGTACTTT. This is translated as CASSTLGGKNTQYF.